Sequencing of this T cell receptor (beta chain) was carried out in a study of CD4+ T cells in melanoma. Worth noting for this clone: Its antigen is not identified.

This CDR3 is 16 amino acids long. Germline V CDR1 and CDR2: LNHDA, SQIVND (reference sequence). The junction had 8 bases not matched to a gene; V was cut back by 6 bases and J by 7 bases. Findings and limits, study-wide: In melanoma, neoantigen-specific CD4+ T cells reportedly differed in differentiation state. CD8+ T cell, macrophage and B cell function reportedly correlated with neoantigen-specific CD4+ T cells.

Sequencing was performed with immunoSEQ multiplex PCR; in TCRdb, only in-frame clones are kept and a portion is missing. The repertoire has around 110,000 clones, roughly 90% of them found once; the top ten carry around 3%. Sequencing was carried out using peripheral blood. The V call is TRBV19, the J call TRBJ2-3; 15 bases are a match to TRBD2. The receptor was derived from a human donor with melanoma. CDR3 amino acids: CASRVRGTSGRNTQYF. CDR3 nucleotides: TGTGCCAGTAGGGTTCGAGGGACTAGCGGGAGGAATACGCAGTATTTT.